A selection of T cell receptor beta chains follows, all from one sample in a study of OX40 agonist ivuxolimab in advanced cancers. Repertoires were generated with immunoSEQ multiplex PCR, while TCRdb's copy carries only in-frame clones and drops some. The sample lists nearly 70,000 clones, 83% occurring once. This specimen consisted of CD4+ or CD8+ T cells sorted from blood, obtained in a trial of the OX40 agonist ivuxolimab. The receptors stem from an adult with an advanced solid tumor such as melanoma, head and neck, liver or kidney cancer. The CDR3 runs from the conserved cysteine through the conserved F or W. The order of the fields is clone size, J gene, V gene, D gene, CDR3 protein, CDR3 DNA. A D gene is named only where the DNA matches it firmly. Size values are once, few and many counts, or a class for expanded clones, and some rows have none.

>-|TRBJ1-5|TRBV5-1|-
CASSLTRDQPQHF
TGCGCCAGCAGCCTCACACGGGATCAGCCCCAGCATTTT
>-|TRBJ1-1|TRBV5-1|-
CASSLASSGQNTEAFF
TGCGCCAGCAGCTTGGCATCCTCGGGACAGAACACTGAAGCTTTCTTT
>-|TRBJ2-1|TRBV11-1|TRBD1
CASSSSRDRVAYNEQFF
TGTGCCAGCAGCTCGTCCCGGGACAGGGTAGCTTACAATGAGCAGTTCTTC
>-|TRBJ1-3|TRBV25-1|-
CASGPSGHRSSGNTIYF
TGTGCCAGCGGACCTTCGGGACACCGGTCCTCTGGAAACACCATATATTTT
>-|TRBJ1-2|TRBV11-2|-
CASSLGTELYGYTF
TGTGCCAGCAGCTTAGGGACAGAACTCTATGGCTACACCTTC
>-|TRBJ1-4|TRBV5-8|TRBD1
CASSVDRVIGTNEKLFF
TGTGCCAGCAGCGTGGACAGGGTGATCGGAACTAATGAAAAACTGTTTTTT
>-|TRBJ1-5|TRBV7-2|-
CASSFRHRNQPQHF
TGTGCCAGCAGCTTCCGACATCGCAATCAGCCCCAGCATTTT
>once|TRBJ1-2|TRBV6-1|-
CASTRTYRDYGYTF
TGTGCCAGCACCCGAACGTACAGAGACTATGGCTACACCTTC
>-|TRBJ2-7|TRBV30|-
CAWSVGEGAYEQYF
TGTGCCTGGAGTGTCGGGGAAGGGGCCTACGAGCAGTACTTC
>-|TRBJ2-7|TRBV7-2|-
CASSPAPYEQYF
TGTGCCAGCAGCCCCGCCCCCTACGAGCAGTACTTC
>-|TRBJ2-5|TRBV19|TRBD1
CASSTGTGYGFRKTQYF
TGTGCCAGTAGTACCGGGACAGGGTATGGATTTCGAAAGACCCAGTACTTC
>-|TRBJ2-5|TRBV4-1|-
CASSLTYRGGETQYF
TGCGCCAGCAGCCTCACTTACAGGGGAGGGGAGACCCAGTACTTC
>-|TRBJ2-2|TRBV6-4|-
CASSDRGATLLGTGELFF
TGTGCCAGCAGTGACCGGGGAGCTACCCTCCTCGGCACCGGGGAGCTGTTTTTT
>once|TRBJ1-5|TRBV6-1|-
CASPGGTSNQPQHF
TGTGCCAGCCCTGGGGGTACGAGCAATCAGCCCCAGCATTTT
>-|TRBJ1-3|TRBV7-2|-
CASSLTGNTIYF
TGTGCCAGCAGCTTAACCGGAAACACCATATATTTT
>-|TRBJ2-5|TRBV5-1|-
CASSPGRVQETQYF
TGCGCCAGCAGCCCCGGAAGGGTCCAGGAGACCCAGTACTTC
>once|TRBJ2-7|TRBV2|TRBD1
CASKGQGYEQYF
TGTGCCAGCAAAGGACAGGGCTACGAGCAGTACTTC
>-|TRBJ2-7|TRBV5-4|TRBD2
CASSAGTSGGGGGGEQYF
TGTGCCAGCAGCGCAGGGACTAGCGGGGGAGGGGGGGGCGGCGAGCAGTACTTC
>-|TRBJ2-7|TRBV6-5|TRBD1
CASSSPGQGRLEQYF
TGTGCCAGCAGTTCCCCGGGACAGGGGCGGCTCGAGCAGTACTTC
>-|TRBJ2-3|TRBV19|-
CASSIGIGVTQYF
TGTGCCAGTAGTATAGGGATCGGGGTAACGCAGTATTTT
>-|TRBJ1-2|TRBV6-1|-
CASSEANRARRGGYTF
TGTGCCAGCAGTGAAGCAAACAGGGCGAGGCGTGGTGGCTACACCTTC
>-|TRBJ2-5|TRBV5-1|-
CASSLGPAQETQYF
TGCGCCAGCAGCTTGGGCCCAGCGCAAGAGACCCAGTACTTC
>-|TRBJ1-5|TRBV21-1|-
CAGRFTGIRSNQPQHF
TGTGCCGGCCGTTTCACAGGGATACGGAGCAATCAGCCCCAGCATTTT
>-|TRBJ2-2|TRBV5-1|TRBD1
CASSLDRAGTGELFF
TGCGCCAGCAGTCTGGACAGGGCGGGTACCGGGGAGCTGTTTTTT
>-|TRBJ1-5|TRBV7-8|-
CASSFRGQNQPQHF
TGTGCCAGCAGCTTTAGAGGCCAAAATCAGCCCCAGCATTTT
>-|TRBJ1-2|TRBV6-1|-
CATMRTGLSGYTF
TGTGCCACCATGAGGACGGGTCTATCTGGCTACACCTTC
>-|TRBJ1-3|TRBV2|-
CASSEGERGNTIYF
TGTGCCAGCAGTGAGGGGGAGAGAGGAAACACCATATATTTT
>-|TRBJ2-2|TRBV5-1|-
CASSWGPSNTGELFF
TGCGCCAGCAGCTGGGGGCCTTCGAACACCGGGGAGCTGTTTTTT
>-|TRBJ1-1|TRBV12-5|-
CASGFGGLTEAFF
TGTGCTAGTGGTTTCGGAGGACTCACTGAAGCTTTCTTT
>-|TRBJ1-6|TRBV5-1|-
CASSASGQSNSPLHF
TGCGCCAGCAGCGCCTCGGGGCAGTCCAATTCACCCCTCCACTTT
>few|TRBJ2-3|TRBV6-6|-
CASYLDTQYF
TGTGCCAGCTATCTAGATACGCAGTATTTT
>-|TRBJ1-5|TRBV7-2|-
CASSLNERQPQHF
TGTGCCAGCAGCTTAAACGAAAGACAGCCCCAGCATTTT
>-|TRBJ2-3|TRBV7-9|TRBD1
CASSPTGAKSTDTQYF
TGTGCCAGCAGCCCGACAGGGGCAAAAAGCACAGATACGCAGTATTTT
>once|TRBJ2-4|TRBV5-4|-
CASSSEPGISSVLAKNIQYF
TGTGCCAGCAGCTCGGAGCCCGGGATCTCAAGTGTTCTAGCCAAAAACATTCAGTACTTC
>-|TRBJ1-5|TRBV28|TRBD1
CASSLNWLRTGGGQPQHF
TGTGCCAGCAGTTTAAATTGGTTGAGGACAGGGGGCGGTCAGCCCCAGCATTTT
>-|TRBJ2-2|TRBV5-4|-
CASSLLGGPQAAGELFF
TGTGCCAGCAGCTTGCTGGGGGGGCCCCAGGCAGCCGGGGAGCTGTTTTTT
>-|TRBJ2-1|TRBV18|-
CASSPLSPSSYNEQFF
TGTGCCAGCTCACCACTCTCACCAAGCTCCTACAATGAGCAGTTCTTC
>-|TRBJ2-1|TRBV4-1|-
CASSTPGGNNEQFF
TGCGCCAGCAGCACCCCCGGGGGCAACAATGAGCAGTTCTTC
>-|TRBJ1-1|TRBV16|-
CASSQKGINTEAFF
TGTGCCAGCAGCCAAAAGGGTATAAACACTGAAGCTTTCTTT
>-|TRBJ1-2|TRBV5-8|-
CASSLIQGYGYTF
TGTGCCAGCAGCTTGATACAGGGTTATGGCTACACCTTC
>once|TRBJ1-2|TRBV6-6|-
CASGEGTGYTF
TGTGCCAGCGGCGAGGGGACCGGCTACACCTTC
>-|TRBJ2-5|TRBV9|TRBD1
CASSVGTGALMETQYF
TGTGCCAGCAGCGTCGGGACAGGGGCCCTAATGGAGACCCAGTACTTC
>-|TRBJ1-3|TRBV9|-
CASSVEGQSGNTIYF
TGTGCCAGCAGCGTAGAAGGACAGTCTGGAAACACCATATATTTT
>-|TRBJ1-4|TRBV27|-
CELGGGPTNEKLFF
TGTGAATTAGGGGGGGGCCCAACTAATGAAAAACTGTTTTTT
>-|TRBJ2-5|TRBV29-1|-
CSVVGGFAGSRQETQYF
TGCAGCGTTGTAGGAGGGTTCGCGGGGAGTCGTCAAGAGACCCAGTACTTC
>-|TRBJ1-4|TRBV18|-
CASSPQSTQYEKLFF
TGTGCCAGCTCACCACAGTCGACTCAGTATGAAAAACTGTTTTTT
>-|TRBJ2-1|TRBV11-2|TRBD2
CASSLVRTQPGTSGGYLFF
TGTGCCAGCAGCTTAGTGCGCACCCAGCCCGGGACTAGCGGGGGGTACCTGTTCTTC
>-|TRBJ2-7|TRBV19|-
CASSVAAFPYEQYF
TGTGCCAGTAGTGTGGCCGCGTTTCCCTACGAGCAGTACTTC
>-|TRBJ2-3|TRBV28|TRBD2
CASSSRLAGGKGTDTQYF
TGTGCCAGCAGTTCCCGACTAGCGGGGGGCAAGGGCACAGATACGCAGTATTTT